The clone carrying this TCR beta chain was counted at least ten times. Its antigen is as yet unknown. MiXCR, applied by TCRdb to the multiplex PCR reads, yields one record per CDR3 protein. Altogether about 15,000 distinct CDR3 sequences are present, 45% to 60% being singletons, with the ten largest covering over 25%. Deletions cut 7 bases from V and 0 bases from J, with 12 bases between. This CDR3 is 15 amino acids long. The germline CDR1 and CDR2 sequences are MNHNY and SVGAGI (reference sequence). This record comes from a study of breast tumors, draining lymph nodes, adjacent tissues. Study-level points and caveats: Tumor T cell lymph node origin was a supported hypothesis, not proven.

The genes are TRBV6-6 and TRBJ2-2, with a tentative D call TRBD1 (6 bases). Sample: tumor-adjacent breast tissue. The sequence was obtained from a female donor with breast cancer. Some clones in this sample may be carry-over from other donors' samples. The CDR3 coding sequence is TGTGCCAGCAACCCGACAGGAGCGAACACCGGGGAGCTGTTTTTT. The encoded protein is CASNPTGANTGELFF.